This passage covers 6 T cell receptor beta chains from one sample sequenced in a study of T cell repertoires in cytomegalovirus infection. These TCRs' antigens remain unknown. TCRdb re-called the reads through MiXCR, storing one row per CDR3 protein. The sample holds around 300,000 distinct CDR3 sequences, less than 25% seen once. Sequenced here: cultured PBMCs, sampled from culture after CMV antigen stimulation. The source of these receptors is a human donor in good health (CMV status not recorded). Some clones in this sample may be carry-over from other donors' samples.

This clonotype was detected a few times. The V call is TRBV6-6, the J call TRBJ1-2, with D unresolved. The CDR3 extends over 15 amino acids. Germline V lookup: CDR1 MNHNY, CDR2 SVGAGI (reference sequence). The germline V and J ends were trimmed by 7 bases and 5 bases, with 20 bases remaining between them. The CDR3 spells CASTLEVGVLYGYTF. CDR3 sequence (DNA): TGTGCCAGCACTCTAGAGGTTGGGGTATTATATGGCTACACCTTC.

This clonotype was picked up a small number of times. The chain links TRBV6-6 to TRBJ1-2; D uncertain. V was trimmed by 5 bases and J by 2 bases, leaving 18 bases between them. Germline V gene lookup returns CDR1 MNHNY and CDR2 SVGAGI (reference sequence). The CDR3 runs 16 residues. CDR3 protein: CASSTPGGRTNYGYTF. The CDR3 DNA is TGTGCCAGCAGTACCCCGGGAGGCAGGACGAACTATGGCTACACCTTC.

Ten or more counts support this clonotype. The chain employs TRBV25-1 and TRBJ1-2, with no clear D. The CDR3 sequence is 14 residues long. V dropped 6 bases and J dropped 0 bases, with 11 bases sitting between them. From germline, CDR1 is MGHDK and CDR2 SYGVNS. CDR3 region: CASSPRPPNYGYTF. CDR3 nucleotide sequence: TGTGCCAGCAGCCCTCGTCCTCCTAACTATGGCTACACCTTC.

This clonotype was detected a few times. The rearrangement uses TRBV6-6 and TRBJ1-5, with 8 bases lining up with TRBD1. The CDR3 length is 15 residues. Germline assignment: CDR1 MNHNY and CDR2 SVGAGI (reference sequence). V dropped 7 bases and J dropped 6; count of bases not matched to a gene: 11. The CDR3 sequence is CASTPDRVLSQPQHF. Here the CDR3 DNA reads TGTGCCAGCACTCCGGACAGGGTATTAAGTCAGCCCCAGCATTTT.

This clonotype was detected ten times or more. This chain uses TRBV5-1 with TRBJ2-7; a weak D match, TRBD2 (6 bases). V lost 0 bases, J lost 3 bases, and 13 bases lay in between. The germline V gene has CDR1 SGHRS and CDR2 YFSETQ. The CDR3 has 15 residues. The CDR3, as DNA: TGCGCCAGCAGCTTGGCCGGGACTCCGAACTACGAGCAGTACTTC. This gives the protein CASSLAGTPNYEQYF.

This chain uses TRBV20-1 with TRBJ2-7, with TRBD2 matching 10 bases. CDR3 size: 13 residues. The germline gives CDR1 DFQATT, CDR2 SNEGSKA (reference sequence). V lost 6 bases to trimming and J lost 5 bases; unmatched junction nucleotides: 7. The CDR3 region has the DNA TGCAGTGCCCTGAGCGGGAGGGACCACGAGCAGTACGTC. It specifies CSALSGRDHEQYV.